The rows below give T cell receptor beta chains drawn from one sample of a study of T cells in Graves' hyperthyroidism and ophthalmopathy. TCRdb ran MiXCR on the multiplex PCR reads and lists one entry per CDR3 protein. The sample lists about 690,000 distinct CDR3 sequences, roughly 17% occurring once. Sequencing was carried out using blood. The receptors were gathered from a man over 45 with Graves' hyperthyroidism. Each CDR3 is given with its conserved first and last residue. D genes are given only for firm matches. A row's size may be missing; if present it is once, few, many or a size class.

d_gene | abundance | j_gene | v_gene | CDR3nt | CDR3aa
TRBD1 | - | TRBJ2-7 | TRBV30 | TGTGCCTGGAGTGTACCCGACAGGGGTTACGAGCAGTACTTC | CAWSVPDRGYEQYF
- | - | TRBJ2-5 | TRBV29-1 | TGCAGCGTTGAAGATTTAGGTGGCAGGGGAGAGACCCAGTACTTC | CSVEDLGGRGETQYF
- | many | TRBJ1-2 | TRBV2 | TGTGCCAGCAGTGTCGAACAGTCGATCGGCTACACCTTC | CASSVEQSIGYTF
- | - | TRBJ1-4 | TRBV12-3/TRBV12-4 | TGTGCCAGCAGTCCCTTTAACACTCCCAGGGAAAAACTGTTTTTT | CASSPFNTPREKLFF
- | - | TRBJ2-3 | TRBV20-1 | TGCAGTGCCGTGAGGCAGCCCACAGATACGCAGTATTTT | CSAVRQPTDTQYF
TRBD2 | - | TRBJ2-7 | TRBV20-1 | TGCAGTGCTAGAGATCTAGATTCGGCTACTAGCGAGACAATGAGCTCCTACGAGCAGTACTTC | CSARDLDSATSETMSSYEQYF
- | - | TRBJ2-2 | TRBV19 | TGTGCCAGTAGTATGGTCTGGGAGATTCCCGGGGAGCTGTTTTTT | CASSMVWEIPGELFF
TRBD2 | many | TRBJ2-7 | TRBV28 | TGTGCCAGCAGTTTGGGAAGTGCTAGCGGGAGGCCCCACGAGCAGTACTTC | CASSLGSASGRPHEQYF
- | few | TRBJ2-7 | TRBV10-2 | TGCGCCAGCAGTGAGACGTGGGCAGATTACGAGCAGTACTTC | CASSETWADYEQYF
- | - | TRBJ2-3 | TRBV10-1 | TGCGCCAGCAGTGAAGATTATCCCGGAGCCGGAGATACGCAGTATTTT | CASSEDYPGAGDTQYF
TRBD1 | - | TRBJ1-1 | TRBV3-1 | TGTGCCAGCAGCCAAGTTGGACTCGGACAGGGTCGTGGGACTGAAGCTTTCTTT | CASSQVGLGQGRGTEAFF
- | - | TRBJ2-1 | TRBV6-1 | TGTGCCAGCAGTGAAGGGCAGAACAATGAGCAGTTCTTC | CASSEGQNNEQFF
- | - | TRBJ2-5 | TRBV5-1 | TGCGCCAGCAGCTTGGCGGACAGTAAAGAGACCCAGTACTTC | CASSLADSKETQYF
TRBD2 | once | TRBJ2-1 | TRBV3-1 | TGTGCCAGCAGCCAAGATAACCAAGCGGGAGGATACAATGAGCAGTTCTTC | CASSQDNQAGGYNEQFF
- | many | TRBJ2-7 | TRBV20-1 | TGCAGTGCTAGTTTCAGGGGCGACGAGCAGTACTTC | CSASFRGDEQYF
TRBD1 | - | TRBJ1-2 | TRBV6-2/TRBV6-3 | TGTGCCAGCAGTCCACTGACAGGGGGATCCTATGGCTACACCTTC | CASSPLTGGSYGYTF
TRBD1 | many | TRBJ1-6 | TRBV28 | TGTGCCAGCAGTTGGACAGGGATTACACCCCTCCACTTT | CASSWTGITPLHF
TRBD2 | - | TRBJ2-7 | TRBV9 | TGTGCCAGCAGCGTAGTAGCGGGAGGACCCGAGCAGTACTTC | CASSVVAGGPEQYF
- | many | TRBJ2-5 | TRBV27 | TGTGCCAGCAGTTTGGCGCCGCTCGGGCCCCAGTACTTC | CASSLAPLGPQYF
- | - | TRBJ2-1 | TRBV24-1 | TGTGCCACCAGTGGGGCACAGGGTCTTGGATTCGGTGAGCAGTTCTTC | CATSGAQGLGFGEQFF
- | few | TRBJ2-5 | TRBV10-2 | TGCGCCAGCAGTCCCCTGGACTATGAACAAAAGACCCAGTACTTC | CASSPLDYEQKTQYF
- | few | TRBJ2-7 | TRBV28 | TGTGCCAGCATCGAAAGACGGAAGAACAACTACGAGCAGTACTTC | CASIERRKNNYEQYF
TRBD2 | few | TRBJ2-7 | TRBV25-1 | TGTGCCAGCAGTGATGAAGGACTAGCGCAGACCTACGAGCAGTACTTC | CASSDEGLAQTYEQYF
TRBD1 | few | TRBJ1-4 | TRBV28 | TGTGCCAGCGCCACCCGCCTGGGGACAGGGCCTAATGAAAAACTGTTTTTT | CASATRLGTGPNEKLFF
- | - | TRBJ2-5 | TRBV7-9 | TGTGCCAGCAGCTTTTTGGGGCCGCAGAGGACCCAGTACTTC | CASSFLGPQRTQYF
TRBD2 | - | TRBJ2-7 | TRBV30 | TGTGCCTGGACGGGGACTAGCGGCCCCTACGAGCAGTACTTC | CAWTGTSGPYEQYF
- | - | TRBJ2-1 | TRBV20-1 | TGCAGTGCTAGAGATGACCCTAGCAGGAATGAGCAGTTCTTC | CSARDDPSRNEQFF
TRBD2 | - | TRBJ2-2 | TRBV19 | TGTGCCAGTAGTGGCGGGAGAGAGGCTAGGGAGCTGTTTTTT | CASSGGREARELFF
- | few | TRBJ2-1 | TRBV4-1 | TGCGCCAGCAGCCCCATACAGGGCCGGAGCTCCTACAATGAGCAGTTCTTC | CASSPIQGRSSYNEQFF
TRBD1 | few | TRBJ1-3 | TRBV13 | TGTGCCAGCAGCTTAGGATTTGTGGGACAGGCTGCTGGAAACACCATATATTTT | CASSLGFVGQAAGNTIYF
- | - | TRBJ1-1 | TRBV29-1 | TGCAGCGTTTGGGGAGCAAAGGAAGCTTTCTTT | CSVWGAKEAFF
TRBD1 | few | TRBJ2-3 | TRBV7-9 | TGTGCCAGCAGCTTGACAGGGACCAGGGATACGCAGTATTTT | CASSLTGTRDTQYF
TRBD1 | - | TRBJ1-4 | TRBV27 | TGTGCCAGCAGTTTCTCTACAGGGGGCCCGGAAAAACTGTTTTTT | CASSFSTGGPEKLFF
- | - | TRBJ1-1 | TRBV28 | TGTGCCAGCAGTTTACCCAGGACACCACGAACTGAAGCTTTCTTT | CASSLPRTPRTEAFF
TRBD2 | - | TRBJ2-7 | TRBV2 | TGTGCCAGCAGTTTAAGCGGGAGGCCCTCCTACGAGCAGTACTTC | CASSLSGRPSYEQYF
TRBD1 | many | TRBJ1-2 | TRBV2 | TGTGCCAGCAGTGAAGGAAACCAGGGGGCGGGCTATGGCTACACCTTC | CASSEGNQGAGYGYTF
- | few | TRBJ2-2 | TRBV10-3 | TGTGCCATCAGTGAGACGGGGGCGCGGAACACCGGGGAGCTGTTTTTT | CAISETGARNTGELFF
- | many | TRBJ1-2 | TRBV30 | TGTGCCTGGAGTGTAGGCGGAGGGGACTACACCTTC | CAWSVGGGDYTF
- | - | TRBJ2-7 | TRBV11-1 | TGTGTCAGCAGCTTAGGACGCGACAGGCGCCCCTACGAGCAGTACTTC | CVSSLGRDRRPYEQYF